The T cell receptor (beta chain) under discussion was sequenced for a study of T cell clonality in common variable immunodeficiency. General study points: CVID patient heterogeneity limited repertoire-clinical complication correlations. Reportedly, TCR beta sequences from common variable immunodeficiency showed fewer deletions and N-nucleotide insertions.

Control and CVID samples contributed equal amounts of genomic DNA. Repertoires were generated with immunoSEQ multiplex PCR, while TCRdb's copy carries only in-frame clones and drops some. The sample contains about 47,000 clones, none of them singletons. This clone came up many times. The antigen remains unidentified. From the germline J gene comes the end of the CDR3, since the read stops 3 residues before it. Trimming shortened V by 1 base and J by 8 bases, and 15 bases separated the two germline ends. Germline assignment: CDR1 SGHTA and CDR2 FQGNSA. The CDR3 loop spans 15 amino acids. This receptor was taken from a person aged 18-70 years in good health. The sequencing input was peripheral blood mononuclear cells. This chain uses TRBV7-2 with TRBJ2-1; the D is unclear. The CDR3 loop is CASSLVGEIKDEQFF. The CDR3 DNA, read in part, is TGTGCCAGCAGCTTAGTTGGTGAGATCAAGGATGAG.